This entry is about one TCR beta chain. It has no known antigen specificity. No much larger clone exists at a distance of one base, and base qualities are not known. This sample is part of a study of vaccination and CD4 T cells after COVID-19 (dated by TCRdb to between 2022 and 2023). Background for the entire study: Convalescent patients had a positive SARS-CoV-2 result on nasal swab PCR, and of these patients, nine had mild disease and one had severe disease. In the convalescent cohort there were six males and four females, among whom were two Hispanic individuals, seven Caucasians, two Asians and one multiracial person. Two doses of either the Pfizer-BioNTech BNT162b2 vaccine (n=8) or the Moderna mRNA-1273 vaccine (n=2) were administered to participants. Post-COVID blood samples were collected from convalescent patients a median of around 100 days after diagnosis, with a range of about 30 to 161 days. Post-vaccine blood samples were collected a median of about 72 days after the second vaccine dose, ranging from roughly 12 to 250 days. The cultures were stimulated with overlapping spike peptide pools from SARS-CoV-2 and from the common cold coronaviruses HCoV-NL63, HCoV-OC43 and HCoV-229E. In control cultures, a CEFX viral epitope pool was used as positive control, an HIV-1 Nef peptide pool was used as negative control, or no peptide was added. In around nine COVID-19 convalescent patients and a few infection-naive healthy vaccine recipients, the spike-specific CD4+ TCR repertoire before mRNA vaccination was compared with the repertoire after mRNA vaccination. Broad study findings and their caveats: In convalescent patients, a median roughly 86% of post-vaccine SARS-CoV-2-reactive clones were detected only after vaccination, suggesting vaccine-specific priming. The median number of SARS-CoV-2-reactive clonotypes rose from about 19 after infection to some 37 after vaccination, but the change was not significant. Nearly all vaccine-specific clones in convalescent patients (304 of 307) were mono-reactive for SARS-CoV-2 spike rather than cross-reactive with common cold coronaviruses. Relatively few convalescent patients were included in the study, and early timepoints after natural infection were not analyzed.

The treatment or condition tag for this specimen amounts to: approximately nine-day PBMC culture with coronavirus spike peptide pools or control peptides (ViraFEST assay). The ViraFEST assay, used in the study, expanded antigen-specific T cells with peptide pools and then identified the expanded clonotypes through TCR sequencing. The convalescent patients' positive SARS-CoV-2 PCR tests fell between March and December 2020, which was before the Alpha, Beta and Delta variants emerged in the United States. PBMCs were cultured at about 2 million per well in IMDM supplemented with 5% human AB serum and about 9.5 IU/ml IL-2, with 9.5 to 10 ug/ml peptide pools added. Half of the culture medium was replaced with fresh IL-2-containing medium on days 3 and 7. After 10 to 11 days of culture, CD4+ T cells were isolated by negative selection with the EasySep CD4+ T cell isolation kit. Ficoll-Paque Plus gradient centrifugation was used to isolate PBMCs from whole blood, and the isolated PBMCs were then either used fresh or cryopreserved at -140C. Triplicate wells were generally used for each culture condition.

The library was generated by PCR. DNA from cultured CD4+ T cells underwent TCR sequencing with the Oncomine TCR Beta short-read assay at the Johns Hopkins FTIC core. The QIAamp micro DNA kit was used to extract genomic DNA from the cultured CD4+ T cells. Oncomine TCR Beta libraries from cultured CD4+ T cells were pooled using unique dual indexes and sequenced on an Illumina iSeq 100. The study's processing was this. Non-productive sequences were removed, and CDR3s not starting with C, not ending with F or W, or shorter than 7 amino acids were discarded. Antigen-specific clonotypes were identified with the MANAFEST web application by comparing peptide-stimulated wells with reference and other culture wells. Positive clones required FDR below 0.05, an odds ratio above 5, and productive frequency above 0.1% in at least two of three replicate wells. Clonotypes that were significantly expanded in both SARS-CoV-2 spike wells and at least one common cold coronavirus spike condition were defined as cross-reactive. Levenshtein distances (stringdist) and unrooted phylogenetic trees (ape) in R version 3.6.1 were used to assess CDR3 homology. Clones were called with MiXCR by TCRdb after fastp trimmed the public reads at Q25, and only in-frame beta chains were retained. Identical CDR3 protein sequences are pooled into one entry, listed with their most common genes and DNA. It is TCRdb's table, rather than the study itself, that gives the V and J calls and clone size. The sample table lists around 20,000 distinct CDR3 sequences, 51% of them with a count of one. Clones ranked in the top ten supply roughly 10% of the sample.

The CDR3, from cysteine to phenylalanine, totals 11 residues. Only CDR3 DNA is held: 33 bases, read in frame from base 1. V loses 6 bases of germline sequence and J loses 3 bases, and the interval between the two ends is 5 bases. The germline V gene yields SGHTA for CDR1 and FQGNSA for CDR2. The TCR comes from a human donor who had recovered from COVID-19. The receptor chain draws on TRBV7-2 and TRBJ1-2; the D gene lacks a confident call. The sequences come from CD4+ T cells from blood, cultured in vitro, collected before SARS-CoV-2 vaccination. The DNA sequence is given as TGTGCCAGCAGGCGGGACTATGGCTACACCTTC. It codes for CASRRDYGYTF.